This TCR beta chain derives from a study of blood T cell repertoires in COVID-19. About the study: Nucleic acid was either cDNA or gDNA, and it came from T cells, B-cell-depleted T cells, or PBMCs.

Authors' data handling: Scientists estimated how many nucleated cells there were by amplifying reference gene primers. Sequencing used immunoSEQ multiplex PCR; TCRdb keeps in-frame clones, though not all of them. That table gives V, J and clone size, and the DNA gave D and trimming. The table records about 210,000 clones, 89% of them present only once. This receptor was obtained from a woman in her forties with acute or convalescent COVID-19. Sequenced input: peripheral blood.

DNA of the CDR3: TGTGCCAGCAGCGTAGCCCTTGGGACAGAGAACACTGAAGCTTTCTTT. It translates to CASSVALGTENTEAFF. The V call is TRBV9, the J call TRBJ1-1, with 7 nucleotides matching TRBD1. Looked up from germline, CDR1 is SGDLS and CDR2 is YYNGEE. With V trimmed by 0 bases and J by 1 base, 6 bases remained unmatched. There are 16 residues in the CDR3.